This T cell receptor beta chain came from a study of cytomegalovirus exposure and HLA in healthy donors. Looking at the study overall: Some 77 million unique TCRs from HLA-typed donors were held in an early release of data. Regarding the study as a whole: Presence/absence analyses treated sequencing depth as roughly uniform across donors.

With respect to this clone: What it recognizes is unknown. A read error may produce the germline difference seen at one junction end.

It was with 60 Vbeta and 13 Jbeta primers that the PCR ran. Measured with immunoSEQ multiplex PCR; TCRdb has only the in-frame clones, and not every one. Here the sample spans 150,000 to 200,000 clones, 80% being singletons. The CDR3 contains 12 residues. In germline, CDR1 is SEHNR, CDR2 FQNEAQ (reference sequence). The chain joins TRBV7-9 to TRBJ2-2; D gene unclear. The sample comprised PBMCs. This clonotype was obtained from a male donor in good health and CMV-seropositive. As DNA, the CDR3 is TGTTCCAGCAGCCCAGGCCCCGGGGAGCTGTTTTTT. Protein: CSSSPGPGELFF.